This T cell receptor (beta chain) was sequenced for a study of shared clonotypes between healthy human individuals. Study details: Donors, aged 18 to 49, were a couple of women and a few men. The study's findings and limits: Investigators expected sequencing depth to affect clonotype sharing among donors.

Here immunoSEQ multiplex PCR was the method, and the copy in TCRdb shows in-frame clones only, minus some. The profile covers about 2.4 million clones, with over 85% appearing a single time and about 0.39% taken by the ten largest. V was clipped by 2 bases and J by 5 bases, with 15 bases between them. The V gene's germline CDR1 is MNHEY and CDR2 SVGAGI. This CDR3 contains 15 residues. Turning to this clone: Its target is unknown.

The chain combines TRBV6-5 with TRBJ1-2; D remains ambiguous. This clonotype originated in a man younger than 30 in good health. Some clones in this sample may be carry-over from other donors' samples. Sequencing input: naive CD4+ T cells from PBMCs. The subset: CD45RA+ positively selected. CDR3 nucleotides: TGTGCCAGCAGTTACCGCGTTGGCCCCTCGTATGGCTACACCTTC. Protein sequence: CASSYRVGPSYGYTF.